These 25 T cell receptor beta chains were all obtained from the same sample, sequenced in a study of brain metastases from non-small cell lung cancer. Clones were sequenced by immunoSEQ multiplex PCR, and TCRdb holds only the in-frame ones, with some missing. The table includes about 16,000 clones, about 80% detected once. The sample comprised primary lung tumor tissue. These receptors were taken from a donor aged 40 or over with non-small cell lung cancer.

This clone was observed once. Other DNA variants within this sample encode the same CDR3. CDR3 DNA sequence: TGCGCCAGCAGCTTGTCGGGCGGAGCCTACGAGCAGTACGTC. Residues: CASSLSGGAYEQYV. This chain links TRBV5-1 with TRBJ2-7; D not resolved. Trimming left V 1 base short and J 2 bases short, with 10 bases between. The germline CDR1 and CDR2 sequences are SGHRS and YFSETQ. The CDR3 runs 14 residues.

This chain connects TRBV6-5 to TRBJ2-5; TRBD2 matches 8 bases. Trimming at V came to 10 bases and at J to 5 bases, leaving 15 bases not matched to a gene. From germline, CDR1 is MNHEY and CDR2 SVGAGI. The CDR3 totals 15 residues. CDR3 in amino acids: CATRRSGGALETQYF. CDR3 bases: TGTGCCACCCGAAGATCCGGGGGGGCCTTGGAGACCCAGTACTTC.

The V gene is TRBV6-2 or TRBV6-3, the J gene TRBJ1-5, with 8 bases identical to TRBD1. This CDR3 comprises 14 residues. The germline CDR1 and CDR2 sequences are MNHEY and SVGEGT. Trimming removed 4 bases from V and 6 bases from J; junction bases left unmatched: 5. The CDR3 sequence: CASSFGQGSQPQHF. Written as DNA, the CDR3 is TGTGCCAGCAGTTTCGGACAGGGTAGTCAGCCCCAGCATTTT.

The chain joins TRBV6-1 to TRBJ2-3; D perhaps matches TRBD2 (6 bases). The CDR3 totals 14 residues. From germline, CDR1 is MNHNS and CDR2 SASEGT. The V end lost 8 bases, the J end lost 0 bases, and 12 bases lay between the germline ends. The CDR3 DNA reads TGTGCCAGCTCTTTCCGGGGGAGCACAGATACGCAGTATTTT. Its translation: CASSFRGSTDTQYF.

The chain couples TRBV7-3 to TRBJ1-6, with D tentatively TRBD1 (5 bases). The germline gives CDR1 SGHTA, CDR2 FQGTGA. Between the trimmed V and J ends, which lost 2 bases and 7 bases, there was a span of 6 bases. There are 13 residues in the CDR3. As DNA, the CDR3 is TGTGCCAGCAGCTTAGGGGGGAATTCACCCCTCCACTTT. As protein: CASSLGGNSPLHF.

V is TRBV18 and J is TRBJ2-5, with 13 bases lining up with TRBD2. After removal of 3 bases from V and 2 bases from J, the junction contained 3 bases not matched to a gene. The CDR3 totals 16 residues. The germline gives CDR1 KGHSH, CDR2 LQKENI. The CDR3 nucleotides are TGTGCCAGCTCACCGTGGACTAGCGGGGGACAAGAGACCCAGTACTTC. Its protein product is CASSPWTSGGQETQYF. Complete variable domain (other parts from reference TRBV18 and TRBJ2-5): NAGVMQNPRHLVRRRGQEARLRCSPMKGHSHVYWYRQLPEEGLKFMVYLQKENIIDESGMPKERFSAEFPKEGPSILRIQQVVRGDSAAYFCASSPWTSGGQETQYFGPGTRLLVL.

A word on this clone: A much larger clone sits a single nucleotide away, making a read error possible. The rearrangement uses TRBV2 and TRBJ1-5; the D call may be TRBD1 or TRBD2 (5 bases each). The J call is uncertain, as TRBJ2-3 better fits the DNA end. Germline values: CDR1 SNHLY, CDR2 FYNNEI. There are 15 residues in the CDR3. CDR3 DNA: TGTGCCAGCAGTGGGCTTGGGACGTTAAATCAGCCCCAGTATTTT. As protein: CASSGLGTLNQPQYF.

The rearrangement joins TRBV5-1 to TRBJ2-2; D uncertain. Deletions cut 4 bases from V and 1 base from J, with 8 bases between. The CDR3 runs 14 residues. Per the germline V gene, CDR1 is SGHRS and CDR2 is YFSETQ. CDR3 amino acids: CASSEGKNTGELFF. In nucleotides, the CDR3 is TGCGCCAGCAGCGAAGGGAAGAACACCGGGGAGCTGTTTTTT.

The V and J genes are TRBV10-3 and TRBJ1-4; D remains ambiguous. The CDR3 sequence is 13 residues long. The germline V and J ends were trimmed by 3 bases and 12 bases, with 14 bases remaining between them. CDR1 ENHRY and CDR2 SYGVKD come from the germline V gene. The CDR3, as DNA: TGTGCCATCAGTGACCGGGGTCGGGTGGAACTGTTTTTT. Translated, it gives CAISDRGRVELFF.

The rearrangement joins TRBV12-3 or TRBV12-4 to TRBJ2-6; no definite D call. This CDR3 comprises 13 residues. The CDR3 spells CVAAHSGANVLTF. Here the CDR3 DNA reads TGTGTCGCAGCCCACTCTGGGGCCAACGTCCTGACTTTC.

V gene TRBV4-1 combines with J gene TRBJ1-4; maybe TRBD1 (5 bases). Trimming cost V 8 bases and J 1 base, with 8 bases left between them. This CDR3 has 13 residues. Germline V CDR1 and CDR2: MGHRA, YSYEKL. In DNA, the CDR3 is TGCGCCAGCGCCGGGGGAACTAATGAAAAACTGTTTTTT. Encoded protein: CASAGGTNEKLFF.

The chain uses TRBV3-1 (or the pseudogene TRBV3-2) and TRBJ2-5, with TRBD2 identical over 11 bases. This CDR3 contains 17 residues. CDR1 is LGHDT and CDR2 is YNNKEL in the germline V gene (reference sequence). After removal of 4 bases from V and 1 base from J, the junction contained 8 bases not matched to a gene. The CDR3 is CASSRRLAGGIQETQYF. In DNA form, the CDR3 reads TGTGCCAGCAGCCGCCGCCTAGCGGGGGGTATCCAAGAGACCCAGTACTTC.

The CDR3 protein is CAISVKGIDTEAFF. The CDR3 region has the DNA TGTGCCATCAGTGTGAAAGGGATCGACACTGAAGCTTTCTTT. This rearrangement joins TRBV10-3 to TRBJ1-1; D unresolved. The germline V and J ends were trimmed by 4 bases and 3 bases, with 12 bases remaining between them. Germline assignment: CDR1 ENHRY and CDR2 SYGVKD. This CDR3 is built from 14 residues.

The V gene is TRBV9, the J gene TRBJ1-2; perhaps TRBD1 as D (6 bases). V shed 0 bases and J shed 6 bases, with 15 bases lying between them. Germline lookup yields CDR1 SGDLS and CDR2 YYNGEE. This CDR3 has 15 amino acids. The CDR3 spells CASSVDPDRWDGYTF. In DNA, the CDR3 is TGTGCCAGCAGCGTAGATCCGGACAGATGGGATGGCTACACCTTC.

The genes are TRBV11-1 and TRBJ2-7, with D possibly being TRBD1 (6 bases). CDR3 length: 12 amino acids. CDR1 and CDR2 (germline): SGHAT, FQDESV (reference sequence). Trimming removed 5 bases at V and 6 bases at J, with 11 bases between. The CDR3 nucleotides are TGTGCCAGCAGCCCTACAGGGATCGAGCAGTACTTC. As protein: CASSPTGIEQYF.

The chain joins TRBV25-1 to TRBJ1-2; D unresolved. This CDR3 contains 14 residues. V was pared by 4 bases and J by 6 bases, with 15 bases between. Germline CDR1 and CDR2: MGHDK and SYGVNS. DNA for the CDR3: TGTGCCAGCAGTGCAATCACAAGTTACGATGGCTACACCTTC. Translation: CASSAITSYDGYTF.

CDR3 in amino acids: CASSRLPGTGTYEQYF. The CDR3 DNA is TGCGCCAGCAGCCGGCTGCCCGGGACAGGAACCTACGAGCAGTACTTC. The chain couples TRBV5-1 to TRBJ2-7; 8 bases map to TRBD1. This CDR3 contains 16 residues. CDR1 is SGHRS, CDR2 YFSETQ, per germline. V lost 4 bases to trimming and J lost 2 bases; unmatched junction nucleotides: 11.

This chain connects TRBV29-1 to TRBJ2-1, with 9 bases matching TRBD1. J gave up 1 base and V 6 bases, and 13 bases lay outside the gene matches. The CDR3 length is 17 residues. Germline V CDR1 and CDR2: SQVTM, ANQGSEA. DNA of the CDR3: TGCAGCGTGGAACCGGGACAGGGACAATGGTCCTACAATGAGCAGTTCTTC. As protein: CSVEPGQGQWSYNEQFF.

The chain has TRBV12-3 or TRBV12-4 and TRBJ2-2, with no clear D. The CDR3 sequence is 13 residues long. The V end was cut by 1 base, the J end by 5 bases, with 5 bases between. CDR3 loop: CASSLVRTGELFF. The DNA of the CDR3 is TGTGCCAGCAGTTTAGTTCGGACCGGGGAGCTGTTTTTT.

V is TRBV9 and J is TRBJ2-2; TRBD2 aligns across 12 bases. V shed 4 bases and J 3 bases; nucleotides not matched to a gene: 4. In germline, CDR1 is SGDLS, CDR2 YYNGEE. The length of the CDR3 is 16 residues. The CDR3 protein is CASSPRLAGDTGELFF. In DNA, the CDR3 is TGTGCCAGCAGCCCCCGACTAGCGGGGGACACCGGGGAGCTGTTTTTT.

The chain employs TRBV6-6 and TRBJ1-2, with 11 bases that match TRBD1. J was trimmed by 5 bases and V by 5 bases; bases with no gene match: 13. Germline CDR1 and CDR2: MNHNY and SVGAGI (reference sequence). The CDR3 length is 17 residues. The CDR3 is CASSPLPGTGGPYGYTF. The DNA of the CDR3 is TGTGCCAGCAGTCCCCTCCCCGGGACAGGGGGTCCTTATGGCTACACCTTC.

The chain uses TRBV11-1 and TRBJ2-5; no clear D gene. The CDR3 extends over 14 amino acids. Germline V lookup: CDR1 SGHAT, CDR2 FQDESV (reference sequence). V shed 1 base and J shed 4 bases, with 10 bases lying between them. The CDR3 is CASSLVSRRETQYF. CDR3 nucleotide sequence: TGTGCCAGCAGCTTAGTTAGCCGACGAGAGACCCAGTACTTC.

This sequence joins TRBV7-2 and TRBJ1-5; no firm D call. V was cut by 3 bases and J by 4 bases, with 13 bases left in between. The CDR3 is made up of 15 amino acids. CDR1 is SGHTA, CDR2 FQGNSA, per germline. Here the CDR3 DNA reads TGTGCCAGCAGCTTTGAACAGTTAATTAATCAGCCCCAGCATTTT. Protein sequence: CASSFEQLINQPQHF.

The V and J genes are TRBV28 and TRBJ2-3, with 10 bases aligning to TRBD1. The V gene's germline CDR1 is MDHEN and CDR2 SYDVKM. V lost 5 bases to trimming and J lost 3 bases; unmatched junction nucleotides: 5. The CDR3 covers 15 residues. The DNA for the CDR3 is TGTGCCAGCAGTCTCGGGACAGGGGAAACAGATACGCAGTATTTT. This sequence encodes CASSLGTGETDTQYF.

This chain connects TRBV5-1 to TRBJ2-5; TRBD2 matches at 12 bases. Germline loops: CDR1 SGHRS, CDR2 YFSETQ. The CDR3 spans 17 residues. Trimming at V came to 3 bases and at J to 1 base, leaving 7 bases not matched to a gene. The DNA for the CDR3 is TGCGCCAGCAGCTCCAAATCTAGCGGGGGGGGCCAAGAGACCCAGTACTTC. Translating gives CASSSKSSGGGQETQYF.